This T cell receptor beta chain was observed in a study of post-analysis software for immune sequencing data. Study details: Recorded disease courses covered relapsing-remitting, secondary progressive and progressive-relapsing multiple sclerosis. Some patients had no subtype annotation. Whole-study results and caveats: Those with multiple sclerosis, the patient group, showed significantly lower normalized Chao1 diversity than controls. Patients carried roughly five TRBV segments more frequently than controls did, and TRBV5-6, TRBV5-1 and TRBV20-1 were among them.

A remark on this clonotype: Its antigen remains unidentified.

The CDR3 spans 15 residues. Germline V gene lookup returns CDR1 MNHEY and CDR2 SMNVEV (reference sequence). The ends lost 6 bases at V and 4 bases at J; junction bases unmatched: 6. cDNA libraries for TCR beta contained unique molecular identifiers. From the PCR reads, TCRdb called clonotypes with MiXCR, one entry per CDR3 protein. The sample includes fewer than 700,000 distinct CDR3 sequences, roughly 47% of them seen just once. The V and J genes are TRBV27 and TRBJ2-3; TRBD1 aligns across 11 bases. The sequenced sample was blood. The clonotype was recovered from a girl aged 5-17 years with multiple sclerosis. In DNA, the CDR3 is TGTGCCAGCAGGACGCGGGACAGGGGGGCAGATACGCAGTATTTT. This translates into CASRTRDRGADTQYF.